This T cell receptor (beta chain) emerged from a study of graft-versus-host responses after intestinal transplantation. TCRdb keeps only in-frame clones here, not all; method: immunoSEQ multiplex PCR. Among roughly 100,000 clones listed, approximately 93% were seen once. Study observations and caveats: An association linked early post-transplant HvG declines with peak circulating GvH clone levels.

Of note for this clone: Its antigen is still unknown.

V gave up 4 bases and J gave up 5 bases, with 11 bases separating them. CDR3 length equals 13 residues. Germline assignment: CDR1 SGHNT and CDR2 YENEEA. Specimen: unstimulated CD8+ T cells sorted from spleen or lymph node cells, collected before intestinal transplant. This TCR was recovered from a human donor who received an intestinal transplant. The rearrangement joins TRBV11-3 to TRBJ1-2; unclear D gene. CDR3 in amino acids: CASSSQDGYGYTF. The CDR3 DNA reads as TGTGCCAGCAGCTCCCAGGACGGGTATGGCTACACCTTC.